This passage covers 12 T cell receptor beta chains from one sample sequenced in a study of cytomegalovirus exposure and HLA in healthy donors (TCRdb year 2017). Library preparation was by the immunoSEQ multiplex PCR assay. A mixture of 60 forward primers for TCR Vbeta segments and 13 reverse primers for TCR Jbeta segments was used in the multiplex PCR. TCRdb limited this immuneACCESS table to in-frame rearrangements with V and J called. A share of clones is missing; checked studies link under half to unresolved V genes, and the rest is unexplained. The sample table contains roughly 130,000 clones; only one count was recorded for about 8.5% of them. Of the sample, 5.5% falls within the top ten clones. The material sequenced was PBMCs. All receptors derive from a man aged 40-49 years in good health and CMV-seronegative.

The rearrangement joins TRBV5-4 to TRBJ2-5; a possible D gene is TRBD2 (6 bases). This CDR3 spans 15 amino acids. Trimming removed 4 bases from V and 5 bases from J, with 18 bases in between. Germline values: CDR1 SGHNT, CDR2 YYREEE (reference sequence). Here the CDR3 reads CASSLGPSEGETQYF. Here the CDR3 DNA reads TGTGCCAGCAGCCTAGGGCCTTCGGAGGGGGAGACCCAGTACTTC.

This clone showed up just a few times. The identical CDR3 is also encoded by other nucleotide sequences in the sample. V and J are TRBV7-6 and TRBJ2-7; 8 bases fit TRBD1. Germline V gene sequence: CDR1 SGHVS, CDR2 FNYEAQ. Germline trimming cut 5 bases from V and 3 bases from J; bases unmatched to any gene: 6. This CDR3 is 14 amino acids long. The CDR3 loop is CASSQGTGDYEQYF. Written as DNA, the CDR3 is TGTGCCAGCAGCCAAGGGACAGGAGACTACGAGCAGTACTTC.

The chain combines TRBV30 with TRBJ2-7; TRBD1 matches 7 bases. Germline values: CDR1 GTSNPN, CDR2 SVGIG (reference sequence). This CDR3 has 13 residues. Losses at the gene ends were 0 bases for V and 2 bases for J; bases not matched to a gene: 1. The CDR3 nucleotides are TGTGCCTGGAGTGTAGGACAGGCCTACGAGCAGTACTTC. As protein: CAWSVGQAYEQYF.

This chain links TRBV11-2 with TRBJ1-3; perhaps TRBD1 as D (5 bases). Trimming pared 5 bases from V and 0 bases from J, leaving 11 bases between. CDR1 is SGHAT and CDR2 is FQNNGV in the germline V gene. CDR3 length: 15 residues. Here the CDR3 DNA reads TGTGCCAGCAGCGGGGGGACGGCCTCTGGAAACACCATATATTTT. Protein sequence: CASSGGTASGNTIYF.

This chain connects TRBV2 to TRBJ1-6, with a tentative D call TRBD1 (6 bases). This CDR3 comprises 12 residues. The germline gives CDR1 SNHLY, CDR2 FYNNEI. V lost 6 bases to trimming and J lost 10 bases, with 10 bases between them. The CDR3 bases are TGTGCCAGCAGACAGGGAAGCTCACCCCTCCACTTT. Amino acid sequence: CASRQGSSPLHF.

Of note for this clone: The junction departs from the called germline gene at one end, perhaps through a read error. This chain joins TRBV6-5 and TRBJ1-3; D perhaps matches TRBD1 (5 bases). Looked up from germline, CDR1 is MNHEY and CDR2 is SVGAGI. This CDR3 region has 14 residues. CDR3 loop: CASKIGGLSNAIYF. For the CDR3, the DNA is TGTGCCAGCAAAATCGGGGGACTATCAAACGCCATATATTTT.

The chain employs TRBV4-2 and TRBJ1-2; unclear D gene. The CDR3 has 15 residues. CDR1 is LGHNA and CDR2 is YNFKEQ in the germline V gene. V was cut by 1 base and J by 2 bases, with 11 bases left in between. The CDR3 is CASSQAGRSNYGYTF. The CDR3 DNA reads TGTGCCAGCAGCCAAGCAGGCAGGTCGAACTATGGCTACACCTTC.

This clone was counted a few times. The chain combines TRBV5-1 with TRBJ1-2, with 10 bases lining up with TRBD1. Germline V gene data show CDR1 as SGHRS and CDR2 as YFSETQ. Germline trimming cut 4 bases from V and 7 bases from J; bases unmatched to any gene: 10. The length of the CDR3 is 15 residues. CDR3 protein: CASSDPTGGAGGYTF. The CDR3 coding sequence is TGCGCCAGCAGCGACCCGACAGGGGGCGCGGGTGGCTACACCTTC.

The chain employs TRBV2 and TRBJ1-5; TRBD1 aligns across 11 bases. J gave up 6 bases and V 4 bases, and 2 bases lay outside the gene matches. Germline V gene lookup returns CDR1 SNHLY and CDR2 FYNNEI. CDR3 length: 14 amino acids. The CDR3 reads CASSGDRGVQPQHF. The DNA for the CDR3 is TGTGCCAGCAGTGGGGACAGGGGGGTTCAGCCCCAGCATTTT. Full variable domain (remainder filled in from reference TRBV2 and TRBJ1-5): EPEVTQTPSHQVTQMGQEVILRCVPISNHLYFYWYRQILGQKVEFLVSFYNNEISEKSEIFDDQFSVERPDGSNFTLKIRSTKLEDSAMYFCASSGDRGVQPQHFGDGTRLSIL.

This clone was counted a few times. The chain uses TRBV7-9 and TRBJ1-3, with 7 bases aligning to TRBD1. CDR1 and CDR2 (germline): SEHNR, FQNEAQ (reference sequence). This CDR3 has 14 residues. V was clipped by 8 bases and J by 9 bases; unmatched bases: 13. CDR3: CASDRDRLGSTIYF. The CDR3 DNA reads TGTGCCAGCGACCGGGACAGACTCGGATCCACCATATATTTT.

This clone occurred a few times. The genes are TRBV29-1 and TRBJ1-1; D might be TRBD1 (5 bases). Germline CDR1 and CDR2: SQVTM and ANQGSEA. This CDR3 spans 13 amino acids. V was cut by 6 bases and J by 2 bases, with 13 bases left in between. The CDR3 spells CSVETADNTEAFF. CDR3 sequence (DNA): TGCAGCGTCGAGACAGCAGACAACACTGAAGCTTTCTTT.

The CDR3 DNA reads TGTGCCAGCAGCTTAGTCCAGGGGGGAGAAAAACTGTTTTTT. Protein: CASSLVQGGEKLFF. The V call is TRBV11-2, the J call TRBJ1-4; 7 positions match TRBD1. This CDR3 has 14 amino acids. The junction had 4 bases not matched to a gene; V was cut back by 1 base and J by 8 bases. The germline gives CDR1 SGHAT, CDR2 FQNNGV. The variable domain in full, completed from reference TRBV11-2 and TRBJ1-4, reads EAGVAQSPRYKIIEKRQSVAFWCNPISGHATLYWYQQILGQGPKLLIQFQNNGVVDDSQLPKDRFSAERLKGVDSTLKIQPAKLEDSAVYLCASSLVQGGEKLFFGSGTQLSVL.